This T cell receptor (beta chain) was identified in a study of cytomegalovirus exposure and HLA in healthy donors. Study-level results: In an earlier analysis, productive rearrangement rates for most beta V segments clustered near 87% or 30%. Researchers counted around 170 TCR beta chains as cytomegalovirus-associated. A few CMV-associated chains proved CMV antigen-specific in vitro.

For this clone: Its antigen is unknown.

Germline V gene data show CDR1 as SGDLS and CDR2 as YYNGEE. Trimming took off 0 bases at V and 7 bases at J, with 14 bases between the two ends. The CDR3 covers 15 residues. PCR was performed using 60 Vbeta and 13 Jbeta primers. Per the authors' pipeline: Later reanalysis found about 80 million unique TCR beta chains, roughly 10 million of them shared. Generated by immunoSEQ multiplex PCR, the TCRdb table keeps only in-frame clones and is missing some. V, J and clone size are taken as reported in that table, and D and trimming were inferred from the DNA itself. The sample gives more than 200,000 clones, 82% of which show up once; 6% is in the top ten.

The chain has TRBV9 and TRBJ2-1; TRBD1 might be the D (8 bases). The clonotype was recovered from a middle-aged man in good health and CMV-seropositive. The sample was PBMCs. CDR3 region: CASSVAGQGGNEQFF. CDR3 DNA: TGTGCCAGCAGCGTAGCCGGACAGGGAGGGAATGAGCAGTTCTTC.